This is a list of T cell receptor beta chains from one sample in a study of patients and donors after allogeneic stem cell transplantation. TCRdb called the RT-PCR reads again in MiXCR, with one record for every CDR3 protein. The sample lists about 89,000 distinct CDR3 sequences, 40% to 60% seen once, with 50% to 75% in the top ten. The sequencing input was blood, either unsorted or a sorted T cell fraction (not recorded which). The receptors shown here come from a human donor who was either an allogeneic HSCT recipient or a stem cell or donor lymphocyte infusion donor (not recorded which). It is not recorded whose cells these are; they may come from a transplant donor. Both conserved end residues are part of each CDR3. A D gene is named only where the DNA matches it firmly. Size is omitted from some rows. Given values are once, few, many or a class for expanded clones.

abundance: .; j_gene: TRBJ1-1; d_gene: TRBD1; v_gene: TRBV30; CDR3nt: TGTGCCTGGTCAGGGGGTAGGCTGAGCACTGAAGCTTTCTTT; CDR3aa: CAWSGGRLSTEAFF
abundance: few; j_gene: TRBJ1-4; d_gene: .; v_gene: TRBV21-1; CDR3nt: TGTACCTGTGGGGCCGGGGCCGCGAATGAAAAACTGTTTTTT; CDR3aa: CTCGAGAANEKLFF
abundance: .; j_gene: TRBJ2-3; d_gene: .; v_gene: TRBV10-3; CDR3nt: TGTGCCATCAGTTCGTCGGGGACAGATACGCAGTATTTT; CDR3aa: CAISSSGTDTQYF
abundance: few; j_gene: TRBJ1-5; d_gene: .; v_gene: TRBV7-9; CDR3nt: TGTGCCAGCAGCTTGGGGGGGCCCAATCAGCCCCAGCATTTT; CDR3aa: CASSLGGPNQPQHF
abundance: .; j_gene: TRBJ2-4; d_gene: TRBD1; v_gene: TRBV20-1; CDR3nt: TGCAGTGCTAGAGATCTTGGATGGGACAGGCGGAACATTCAGTACTTC; CDR3aa: CSARDLGWDRRNIQYF
abundance: .; j_gene: TRBJ2-1; d_gene: TRBD2; v_gene: TRBV11-2; CDR3nt: TGTGCCAGCAGCTTAGTCTCAGCGGGAGTGGGTGAGCAGTTCTTC; CDR3aa: CASSLVSAGVGEQFF
abundance: .; j_gene: TRBJ1-4; d_gene: TRBD1; v_gene: TRBV5-1; CDR3nt: TGCGCCAGCAGCCCGGCAGGGCAGGGGGCGCCGGGTGAAAAACTGTTTTTT; CDR3aa: CASSPAGQGAPGEKLFF
abundance: .; j_gene: TRBJ1-5; d_gene: .; v_gene: TRBV2; CDR3nt: TGTGCCAGCAGTGAGGGGGGTACGGGCAATCAGCCCCAGCATTTT; CDR3aa: CASSEGGTGNQPQHF
abundance: .; j_gene: TRBJ1-6; d_gene: .; v_gene: TRBV20-1; CDR3nt: TGCAGTGCTAGGGGCAGGGATAATTCACCCCTCCACTTT; CDR3aa: CSARGRDNSPLHF
abundance: .; j_gene: TRBJ1-1; d_gene: .; v_gene: TRBV7-2; CDR3nt: TGTGCCAGCACCTCCGGTGGGCACACTGAAGCTTTCTTT; CDR3aa: CASTSGGHTEAFF
abundance: .; j_gene: TRBJ1-1; d_gene: .; v_gene: TRBV7-9; CDR3nt: TGTGCCAGCAGCACTAAAGGTGCGGGGACTGAAGCTTTCTTT; CDR3aa: CASSTKGAGTEAFF
abundance: .; j_gene: TRBJ1-1; d_gene: .; v_gene: TRBV28; CDR3nt: TGTGCCAGCAGGCGCGAGAGCCTAATGAACACTGAAGCTTTCTTT; CDR3aa: CASRRESLMNTEAFF
abundance: .; j_gene: TRBJ1-1; d_gene: .; v_gene: TRBV20-1; CDR3nt: TGCAGTGCTAGAGTTCAGCGAGCACATACCATGAACACTGAAGCTTTCTTT; CDR3aa: CSARVQRAHTMNTEAFF